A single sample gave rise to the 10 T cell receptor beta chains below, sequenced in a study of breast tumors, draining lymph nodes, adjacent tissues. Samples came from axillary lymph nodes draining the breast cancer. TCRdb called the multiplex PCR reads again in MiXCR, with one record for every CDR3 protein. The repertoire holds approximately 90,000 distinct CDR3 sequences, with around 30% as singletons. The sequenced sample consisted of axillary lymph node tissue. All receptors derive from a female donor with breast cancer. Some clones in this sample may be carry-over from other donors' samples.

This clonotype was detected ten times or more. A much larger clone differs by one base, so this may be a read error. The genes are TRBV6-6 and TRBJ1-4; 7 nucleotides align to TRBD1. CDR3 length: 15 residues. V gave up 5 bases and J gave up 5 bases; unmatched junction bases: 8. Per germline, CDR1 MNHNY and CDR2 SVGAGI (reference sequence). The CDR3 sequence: CASSHGTGANEKLFF. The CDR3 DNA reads TGTGCCAGCAGTCACGGTACAGGGGCGAATGAAAAACTGTTTTTT.

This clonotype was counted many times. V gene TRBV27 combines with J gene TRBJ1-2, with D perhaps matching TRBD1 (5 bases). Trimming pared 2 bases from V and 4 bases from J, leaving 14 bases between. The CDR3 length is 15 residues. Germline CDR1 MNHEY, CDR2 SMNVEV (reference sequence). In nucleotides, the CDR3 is TGTGCCAGCAGTTTAAGCCAGGGAATAATCTATGGCTACACCTTC. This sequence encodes CASSLSQGIIYGYTF.

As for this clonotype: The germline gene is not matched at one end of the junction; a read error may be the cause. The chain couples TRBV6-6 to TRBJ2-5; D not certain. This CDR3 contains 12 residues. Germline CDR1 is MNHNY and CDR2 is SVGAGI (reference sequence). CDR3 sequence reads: CASSHSTETQYF. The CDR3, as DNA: TGTGCCAGCAGTCACTCGACAGAGACCCAGTACTTC.

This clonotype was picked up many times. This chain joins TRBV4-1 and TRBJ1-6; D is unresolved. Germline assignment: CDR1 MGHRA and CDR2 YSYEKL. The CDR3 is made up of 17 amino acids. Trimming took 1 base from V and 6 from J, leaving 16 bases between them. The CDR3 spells CASSQVVSGVINSPLHF. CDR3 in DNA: TGCGCCAGCAGCCAAGTTGTCTCAGGAGTGATTAATTCACCCCTCCACTTT.

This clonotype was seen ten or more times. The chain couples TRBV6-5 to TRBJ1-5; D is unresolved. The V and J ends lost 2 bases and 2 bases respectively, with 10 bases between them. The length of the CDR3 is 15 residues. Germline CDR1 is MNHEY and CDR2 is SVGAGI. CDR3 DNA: TGTGCCAGCAGTTACAGGGTCGGGCGCAATCAGCCCCAGCATTTT. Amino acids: CASSYRVGRNQPQHF.

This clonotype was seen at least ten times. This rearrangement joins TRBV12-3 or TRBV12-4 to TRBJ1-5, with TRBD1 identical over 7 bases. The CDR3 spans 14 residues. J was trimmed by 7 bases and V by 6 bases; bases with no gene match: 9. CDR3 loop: CASSNEQGWQPQHF. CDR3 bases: TGTGCCAGCAGCAATGAACAGGGGTGGCAGCCCCAGCATTTT.

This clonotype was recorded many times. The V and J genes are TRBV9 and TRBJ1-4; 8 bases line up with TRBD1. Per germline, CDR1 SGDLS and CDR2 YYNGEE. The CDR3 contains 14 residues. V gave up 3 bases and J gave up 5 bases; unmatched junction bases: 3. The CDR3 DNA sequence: TGTGCCAGCAGCGGCAGGGGGCGCAATGAAAAACTGTTTTTT. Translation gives CASSGRGRNEKLFF.

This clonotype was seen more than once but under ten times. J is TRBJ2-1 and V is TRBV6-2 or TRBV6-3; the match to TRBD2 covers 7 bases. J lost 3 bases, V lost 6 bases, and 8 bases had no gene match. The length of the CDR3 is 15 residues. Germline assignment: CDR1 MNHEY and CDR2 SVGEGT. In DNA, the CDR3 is TGTGCCAGCAGAAGATACGGGGAGGGCTACAATGAGCAGTTCTTC. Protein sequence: CASRRYGEGYNEQFF.

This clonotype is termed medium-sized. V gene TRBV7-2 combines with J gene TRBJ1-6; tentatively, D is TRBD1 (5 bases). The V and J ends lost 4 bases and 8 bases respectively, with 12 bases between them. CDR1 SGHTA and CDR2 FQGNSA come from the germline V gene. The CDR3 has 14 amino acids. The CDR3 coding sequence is TGTGCCAGCAGCTCGGGACCGACAGATTCACCCCTCCACTTT. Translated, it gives CASSSGPTDSPLHF.

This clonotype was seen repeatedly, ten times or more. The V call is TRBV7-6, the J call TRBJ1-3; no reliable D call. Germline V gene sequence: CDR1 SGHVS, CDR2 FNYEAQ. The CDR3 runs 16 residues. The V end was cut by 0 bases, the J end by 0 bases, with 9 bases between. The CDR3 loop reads CASSLAERVSGNTIYF. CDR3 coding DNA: TGTGCCAGCAGCTTAGCGGAACGTGTCTCTGGAAACACCATATATTTT. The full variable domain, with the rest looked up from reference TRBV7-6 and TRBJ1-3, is GAGVSQSPRYKVTKRGQDVALRCDPISGHVSLYWYRQALGQGPEFLTYFNYEAQQDKSGLPNDRFSAERPEGSISTLTIQRTEQRDSAMYRCASSLAERVSGNTIYFGEGSWLTVV.